Below, 31 T cell receptor beta chains from the same sample are listed, as sequenced in a study of memory CD4+ T cells and cytomegalovirus serostatus. Single viable CD3+CD4+CD8-CD45RO+ cells were sorted as the memory CD4+ T cells. The assay was immunoSEQ multiplex PCR, and TCRdb's table has in-frame clones only and misses some. The sample has 45,000 to 60,000 clones, 60% to 85% seen once; the top ten hold under 1.5%. Sequencing was done on a sample of memory CD4+ T cells from blood. These receptor sequences come from an adult in good health and CMV-seropositive.

The chain links TRBV29-1 to TRBJ1-2; D ambiguous. The CDR3 has 13 amino acids. V lost 7 bases and J lost 5, with 17 bases in between. Germline CDR1 reads SQVTM; CDR2 reads ANQGSEA. The CDR3 protein is CSADNNNGYGYTF. The CDR3 region has the DNA TGCAGCGCCGACAACAATAACGGGTATGGCTACACCTTC.

This clone was seen more than once but under ten times. V and J are TRBV5-4 and TRBJ1-4; 9 positions agree with TRBD1. Germline lookup yields CDR1 SGHNT and CDR2 YYREEE (reference sequence). This CDR3 has 14 residues. V trimming: 4 bases; J trimming: 10 bases; junction bases outside the gene matches: 8. CDR3 sequence reads: CASSAQGAGGKLFF. The CDR3, as DNA: TGTGCCAGCAGCGCACAGGGGGCCGGGGGAAAACTGTTTTTT. The variable domain in full, completed from reference TRBV5-4 and TRBJ1-4, reads ETGVTQSPTHLIKTRGQQVTLRCSSQSGHNTVSWYQQALGQGPQFIFQYYREEENGRGNFPPRFSGLQFPNYSSELNVNALELDDSALYLCASSAQGAGGKLFFGSGTQLSVL.

This chain joins TRBV7-9 and TRBJ2-3; 12 bases align to TRBD2. In germline, CDR1 is SEHNR, CDR2 FQNEAQ (reference sequence). V was pared by 5 bases and J by 3 bases, with 12 bases of the junction left unmatched. This CDR3 has 18 amino acids. CDR3 bases: TGTGCCAGCAGCGACCTAGCGGGAGGGCCGATCAGTACAGATACGCAGTATTTT. The encoded protein is CASSDLAGGPISTDTQYF.

The chain links TRBV9 to TRBJ1-3; tentatively, D is TRBD1 (6 bases). The germline CDR1 and CDR2 sequences are SGDLS and YYNGEE. The CDR3 contains 14 residues. The V end lost 3 bases, the J end lost 7 bases, and 14 bases lay between the germline ends. CDR3 in amino acids: CASSASQGRNTIYF. CDR3 nucleotide sequence: TGTGCCAGCAGCGCCTCACAGGGTAGGAACACCATATATTTT.

This clone was seen a single time. The J gene is TRBJ2-7, the V gene TRBV5-8; 10 nucleotides align to TRBD1. Germline V gene lookup returns CDR1 SGHTS and CDR2 YDEGEE. J was trimmed by 5 bases and V by 4 bases; bases with no gene match: 9. The CDR3 runs to 15 residues. The CDR3 sequence is CASSPGTGVQNEQYF. The CDR3 DNA reads TGTGCCAGCAGCCCAGGGACAGGGGTTCAAAACGAGCAGTACTTC.

The CDR3 spells CASSLTGWDYGYTF. The CDR3 nucleotides read TGTGCCAGCAGCTTGACAGGGTGGGACTATGGCTACACCTTC. The gene calls are TRBV5-4 and TRBJ1-2; D is perhaps TRBD1 (6 bases). The CDR3 runs to 14 residues. Between the trimmed V and J ends, which lost 1 base and 3 bases, there was a span of 10 bases. Germline CDR1 and CDR2: SGHNT and YYREEE (reference sequence).

The CDR3 reads CATSRDRDYEQYF. CDR3 sequence (DNA): TGTGCCACCAGCAGGGACAGAGACTACGAGCAGTACTTC. The gene calls are TRBV15 and TRBJ2-7; tentative D call: TRBD1 (6 bases). CDR3 length: 13 amino acids. Germline CDR1 LNHNV, CDR2 YYDKDF (reference sequence). V was trimmed by 3 bases and J by 3 bases, leaving 9 bases between them.

The chain combines TRBV7-9 with TRBJ1-2; D not resolved. The ends were cut back, 4 bases at V and 4 bases at J, with 4 bases in the middle. The CDR3 is 11 amino acids. Per the germline V gene, CDR1 is SEHNR and CDR2 is FQNEAQ (reference sequence). CDR3 in amino acids: CASSWTYGYTF. Here the CDR3 DNA reads TGTGCCAGCAGCTGGACCTATGGCTACACCTTC.

The chain recombines TRBV7-2 with TRBJ1-5, with no clear D. There are 15 residues in the CDR3. Germline V CDR1 and CDR2: SGHTA, FQGNSA. V dropped 1 base and J dropped 3 bases, with 10 bases sitting between them. CDR3 sequence (DNA): TGTGCCAGCAGCTTAGACCCCACACCCAATCAGCCCCAGCATTTT. Its protein product is CASSLDPTPNQPQHF.

The chain uses TRBV27 and TRBJ1-4; D call uncertain. V lost 0 bases to trimming and J lost 0 bases, with 5 bases between them. The CDR3 is 15 amino acids. Per germline, CDR1 MNHEY and CDR2 SMNVEV (reference sequence). The CDR3 region has the DNA TGTGCCAGCAGTTTATCCCGTCCAACTAATGAAAAACTGTTTTTT. Protein sequence: CASSLSRPTNEKLFF. Based on the CDR3 plus reference TRBV27 and TRBJ1-4, the full variable domain is EAQVTQNPRYLITVTGKKLTVTCSQNMNHEYMSWYRQDPGLGLRQIYYSMNVEVTDKGDVPEGYKVSRKEKRNFPLILESPSPNQTSLYFCASSLSRPTNEKLFFGSGTQLSVL.

The rearrangement links TRBV9 to TRBJ2-3; 14 nucleotides line up with TRBD2. There are 14 residues in the CDR3. Unmatched junction bases numbered 2, after V lost 3 bases and J lost 8 bases. Germline lookup yields CDR1 SGDLS and CDR2 YYNGEE. Here the CDR3 reads CASSETSGGGTQYF. In DNA, the CDR3 is TGTGCCAGCAGCGAGACTAGCGGGGGGGGTACGCAGTATTTT.

This clone has a single count. The chain links TRBV6-5 to TRBJ1-1; the match to TRBD1 covers 10 bases. The germline V gene has CDR1 MNHEY and CDR2 SVGAGI. The ends lost 2 bases at V and 5 bases at J; junction bases unmatched: 2. This CDR3 is 14 amino acids long. The CDR3 region is CASSYDRGRTEAFF. CDR3 nucleotide sequence: TGTGCCAGCAGTTACGACAGGGGGCGGACTGAAGCTTTCTTT.

This clone appeared a few times. The chain's CDR3 is CASSLGRGQPQHF. As DNA, the CDR3 is TGTGCCAGCAGCCTGGGTCGAGGCCAGCCCCAGCATTTT. This sequence joins TRBV11-1 and TRBJ1-5; no clear D gene. The CDR3 runs 13 residues. Trimming removed 5 bases at V and 7 bases at J, with 12 bases between. Germline loops: CDR1 SGHAT, CDR2 FQDESV (reference sequence). Full variable domain (remainder filled in from reference TRBV11-1 and TRBJ1-5): EAEVAQSPRYKITEKSQAVAFWCDPISGHATLYWYRQILGQGPELLVQFQDESVVDDSQLPKDRFSAERLKGVDSTLKIQPAELGDSAMYLCASSLGRGQPQHFGDGTRLSIL.

The rearrangement uses TRBV7-9 and TRBJ2-5; a weak D match, TRBD1 (6 bases). Germline V gene data show CDR1 as SEHNR and CDR2 as FQNEAQ (reference sequence). V was clipped by 6 bases and J by 1 base, with 9 bases between them. CDR3 size: 13 residues. The CDR3 spells CASRWTAQETQYF. The CDR3 DNA follows: TGTGCCAGCAGATGGACAGCCCAAGAGACCCAGTACTTC. The whole variable domain, filled in from reference TRBV7-9 and TRBJ2-5, reads DTGVSQNPRHKITKRGQNVTFRCDPISEHNRLYWYRQTLGQGPEFLTYFQNEAQLEKSRLLSDRFSAERPKGSFSTLEIQRTEQGDSAMYLCASRWTAQETQYFGPGTRLLVL.

The chain combines TRBV6-5 with TRBJ2-1; 7 positions match TRBD1. Trimming cost V 5 bases and J 4 bases; bases outside gene matches: 5. Germline-derived CDR1 and CDR2 are MNHEY and SVGAGI. The length of the CDR3 is 14 residues. The DNA for the CDR3 is TGTGCCAGCAGTGACCGGGACAGTTACAATGAGCAGTTCTTC. Its translation is CASSDRDSYNEQFF.

This clone was seen a few times. CDR3 sequence (DNA): TGTGCCAGCAGCTTCCGAGATAATGAAAAACTGTTTTTT. Its translation is CASSFRDNEKLFF. The V gene is TRBV7-6, the J gene TRBJ1-4, with D unresolved. CDR3 size: 13 residues. The germline V gene has CDR1 SGHVS and CDR2 FNYEAQ. Trimming removed 3 bases at V and 4 bases at J, with 6 bases between.

The chain employs TRBV9 and TRBJ2-4; D is possibly TRBD1 or TRBD2 (6 bases each). The ends were cut back, 0 bases at V and 1 base at J, with 14 bases in the middle. Germline values: CDR1 SGDLS, CDR2 YYNGEE. This CDR3 contains 17 residues. The CDR3 reads CASSVVGGRLAKNIQYF. CDR3 sequence (DNA): TGTGCCAGCAGCGTAGTGGGGGGCAGGTTGGCCAAAAACATTCAGTACTTC.

Only a few counts were recorded for this clone. The CDR3 DNA follows: TGTGCCAGTAGTACCCGGGACAGGTCTTTGAATCAGCCCCAGCATTTT. It codes for CASSTRDRSLNQPQHF. The chain employs TRBV19 and TRBJ1-5; 8 nucleotides match TRBD1. CDR3 length: 16 residues. In germline, CDR1 is LNHDA, CDR2 SQIVND (reference sequence). V trimming: 4 bases; J trimming: 4 bases; junction bases outside the gene matches: 9.

The rearrangement uses TRBV28 and TRBJ1-4; D might be TRBD1 (5 bases). CDR3 size: 13 residues. CDR1 is MDHEN and CDR2 is SYDVKM in the germline V gene. Trimming removed 2 bases at V and 7 bases at J, with 8 bases between. In nucleotides, the CDR3 is TGTGCCAGCAGTTTACCGGGGGTTGAAAAACTGTTTTTT. Encoded protein: CASSLPGVEKLFF.

This clone was counted a few times. This chain connects TRBV25-1 to TRBJ2-6; the D gene is possibly TRBD2 (5 bases). The germline V and J ends were trimmed by 6 bases and 2 bases, with 11 bases remaining between them. Germline lookup yields CDR1 MGHDK and CDR2 SYGVNS. The CDR3 contains 15 residues. In DNA form, the CDR3 reads TGTGCCAGCAGCCGGGCCGGGACTGGGGCCAACGTCCTGACTTTC. Translated: CASSRAGTGANVLTF.

This chain uses TRBV14 with TRBJ2-4; D may be TRBD1 (6 bases). V gave up 5 bases and J gave up 8 bases, with 16 bases separating them. The CDR3 spans 14 residues. Germline lookup yields CDR1 SGHDN and CDR2 FVKESK. CDR3 sequence reads: CASSAKGGWDIQYF. The CDR3 bases are TGTGCCAGCAGCGCAAAAGGGGGTTGGGACATTCAGTACTTC. Complete variable domain (other parts from reference TRBV14 and TRBJ2-4): EAGVTQFPSHSVIEKGQTVTLRCDPISGHDNLYWYRRVMGKEIKFLLHFVKESKQDESGMPNNRFLAERTGGTYSTLKVQPAELEDSGVYFCASSAKGGWDIQYFGAGTRLSVL.

This clone appeared a few times. The chain carries TRBV15 and TRBJ1-2, with no clear D. Deletions cut 0 bases from V and 0 bases from J, with 14 bases between. The CDR3 is 17 amino acids. Germline-derived CDR1 and CDR2 are LNHNV and YYDKDF (reference sequence). CDR3 in amino acids: CATSRDLVSVTNYGYTF. The CDR3 region has the DNA TGTGCCACCAGCAGAGATCTTGTCTCAGTTACTAACTATGGCTACACCTTC.

This chain uses TRBV28 with TRBJ2-7; D remains unclear. This CDR3 has 12 amino acids. The V end was cut by 2 bases, the J end by 11 bases, with 13 bases between. CDR1 and CDR2 from the germline V gene are MDHEN and SYDVKM. The CDR3 is CASSLVGSTKYF. For the CDR3, the DNA is TGTGCCAGCAGTTTAGTTGGCAGTACTAAGTACTTC.

The J gene is TRBJ2-2, the V gene TRBV11-3; D not certain. Trimming cost V 2 bases and J 5 bases, with 6 bases left between them. This CDR3 contains 13 residues. In germline, CDR1 is SGHNT, CDR2 YENEEA. CDR3 in amino acids: CASSLRLTGELFF. The DNA for the CDR3 is TGTGCCAGCAGCTTAAGGCTTACCGGGGAGCTGTTTTTT.

The chain uses TRBV7-9 and TRBJ1-3; tentative D call: TRBD1 (6 bases). CDR3 length: 14 residues. Trimming removed 1 base from V and 8 bases from J, with 12 bases in between. Germline CDR1 SEHNR, CDR2 FQNEAQ (reference sequence). The DNA of the CDR3 is TGTGCCAGCAGCTTAGGGACAGTGGTGGACACCATATATTTT. This gives the protein CASSLGTVVDTIYF. The complete variable domain, with remaining parts taken from reference TRBV7-9 and TRBJ1-3, reads DTGVSQNPRHKITKRGQNVTFRCDPISEHNRLYWYRQTLGQGPEFLTYFQNEAQLEKSRLLSDRFSAERPKGSFSTLEIQRTEQGDSAMYLCASSLGTVVDTIYFGEGSWLTVV.

The genes are TRBV25-1 and TRBJ2-1; 7 bases line up with TRBD1. V was pared by 4 bases and J by 2 bases, with 2 bases of the junction left unmatched. The CDR3 contains 14 residues. CDR1 is MGHDK and CDR2 is SYGVNS in the germline V gene. CDR3 amino acids: CASSVGQPYNEQFF. The CDR3 DNA reads as TGTGCCAGCAGTGTGGGACAGCCCTACAATGAGCAGTTCTTC.

V is TRBV28 and J is TRBJ1-2; D not resolved. This CDR3 region has 13 residues. Germline V gene sequence: CDR1 MDHEN, CDR2 SYDVKM. V was pared by 4 bases and J by 0 bases, with 6 bases between. The chain's CDR3 is CASSSGSNYGYTF. The CDR3 DNA is TGTGCCAGCAGTTCCGGGTCTAACTATGGCTACACCTTC.

J is TRBJ2-6 and V is TRBV29-1, with D perhaps TRBD2 (5 bases). Germline V CDR1 and CDR2: SQVTM, ANQGSEA. This CDR3 contains 16 residues. V was pared by 5 bases and J by 0 bases, with 14 bases between. The CDR3 protein is CSVTDLWSSGANVLTF. Here the CDR3 DNA reads TGCAGCGTTACGGACTTATGGAGCTCTGGGGCCAACGTCCTGACTTTC.

V gene TRBV2 combines with J gene TRBJ2-5, with a possible D match to TRBD2 (6 bases). Trimming cost V 8 bases and J 4 bases, with 17 bases left between them. CDR3 length equals 14 residues. Germline V gives CDR1 SNHLY, CDR2 FYNNEI. CDR3: CASRHGTGRETQYF. CDR3 coding DNA: TGTGCCAGCCGACACGGGACCGGGAGAGAGACCCAGTACTTC.

This rearrangement joins TRBV6-1 to TRBJ1-1; a possible D gene is TRBD1 (5 bases). V shed 2 bases and J shed 4 bases, with 11 bases lying between them. The CDR3 has 14 residues. Germline V gene sequence: CDR1 MNHNS, CDR2 SASEGT. The DNA of the CDR3 is TGTGCCAGCAGTGAACAGGGAATGGGCACTGAAGCTTTCTTT. This sequence encodes CASSEQGMGTEAFF.

The chain has TRBV9 and TRBJ1-3; D is undetermined. CDR1 and CDR2 (germline): SGDLS, YYNGEE. The V gene lost 3 bases and the J gene lost 4 bases, with 20 bases spanning the gap. This CDR3 comprises 17 residues. The CDR3, as DNA: TGTGCCAGCAGCGCAAGGGAGATGGGTGGATCCGGAAACACCATATATTTT. Its translation is CASSAREMGGSGNTIYF.